The 17 T cell receptor beta chains below come from one sample, sequenced in a study of radiation and T cells in renal cell carcinoma (dated by TCRdb to between 2020 and 2021). Libraries were constructed by the immunoSEQ multiplex PCR assay. The clones in this table, taken by TCRdb from immuneACCESS, are in-frame only. Not every clone is retained; where verified, under half of the shortfall comes from an unresolved V gene, and the cause of the rest is unknown. Present in this sample are roughly 15,000 clones, approximately 56% of which were seen just once. The top ten clonotypes cover about 16% of the sample. The time point tag for this specimen amounts to: tumor resected at nephrectomy. According to the study, the label for this sample's treatment or condition signals: treatment-naive control, cytoreductive nephrectomy. Sequencing used tumor tissue, obtained from a patient whose treatment was nephrectomy without radiotherapy. Receptor source: a man in his sixties with renal cell carcinoma.

V gene TRBV7-2 combines with J gene TRBJ1-2, with 8 bases lining up with TRBD1. The CDR3 has 15 residues. Germline V gene sequence: CDR1 SGHTA, CDR2 FQGNSA. With 6 bases clipped from V and 2 bases from J, the junction kept 8 bases outside the gene matches. Here the CDR3 reads CASSKQGDSNYGYTF. The CDR3 bases are TGTGCCAGCAGTAAACAGGGGGATTCAAACTATGGCTACACCTTC.

The count of this clone is one. The rearrangement links TRBV2 to TRBJ1-5; D is perhaps TRBD1 (6 bases). The CDR3 runs 14 residues. V lost 2 bases to trimming and J lost 7 bases, with 12 bases between them. Germline CDR1 and CDR2: SNHLY and FYNNEI. The CDR3 is CASSERGRRQPQHF. CDR3 DNA sequence: TGTGCCAGCAGTGAACGGGGGCGCCGACAGCCCCAGCATTTT.

The chain's CDR3 is CASSQSGTSGTDTQYF. In DNA form, the CDR3 reads TGTGCCAGCAGCCAGTCCGGGACTAGCGGCACAGATACGCAGTATTTT. V gene TRBV4-2 combines with J gene TRBJ2-3, with 10 bases identical to TRBD2. This CDR3 region has 16 residues. CDR1 LGHNA and CDR2 YNFKEQ come from the germline V gene. V gave up 3 bases and J gave up 1 base; unmatched junction bases: 4.

The V and J genes are TRBV2 and TRBJ2-1, with 12 nucleotides matching TRBD1. The CDR3 runs to 15 residues. Losses at the gene ends were 6 bases for V and 7 bases for J; bases not matched to a gene: 7. Germline loops: CDR1 SNHLY, CDR2 FYNNEI. CDR3 sequence reads: CASRGGTGGLNEQFF. The CDR3 region has the DNA TGTGCCAGCAGAGGCGGGACAGGGGGCTTAAATGAGCAGTTCTTC.

The chain has TRBV19 and TRBJ1-1, with 9 bases matching TRBD1. CDR1 is LNHDA, CDR2 SQIVND, per germline (reference sequence). With V trimmed by 5 bases and J by 3 bases, 7 bases remained unmatched. This CDR3 comprises 15 residues. The CDR3 loop reads CASSGSGTGHTEAFF. CDR3 bases: TGTGCCAGTAGTGGATCCGGGACAGGGCACACTGAAGCTTTCTTT.

V usage is TRBV20-1 and J usage is TRBJ1-2, with D hard to call. CDR1 DFQATT and CDR2 SNEGSKA come from the germline V gene (reference sequence). The CDR3 consists of 10 residues. The V end was cut by 1 base, the J end by 8 bases, with 5 bases between. The CDR3 reads CSARGSGYTF. The CDR3 DNA sequence: TGCAGTGCTAGAGGTAGCGGCTACACCTTC.

This clone was recorded a few times. V gene TRBV6-1 combines with J gene TRBJ1-4; no definite D call. The CDR3 length is 15 residues. V was cut by 5 bases and J by 0 bases, with 10 bases left in between. CDR1 and CDR2 (germline): MNHNS, SASEGT. CDR3 sequence reads: CASSPGSTTNEKLFF. Here the CDR3 DNA reads TGTGCCAGCAGTCCGGGATCCACAACTAATGAAAAACTGTTTTTT.

The rearrangement uses TRBV2 and TRBJ1-1; no clear D. Germline loops: CDR1 SNHLY, CDR2 FYNNEI. CDR3 length equals 13 residues. Trimming removed 7 bases from V and 1 base from J, with 10 bases in between. The CDR3 DNA sequence: TGTGCCAGCACCACGGAGGGGAACACTGAAGCTTTCTTT. It is translated as CASTTEGNTEAFF. Supplemented by reference TRBV2 and TRBJ1-1, the full variable domain reads EPEVTQTPSHQVTQMGQEVILRCVPISNHLYFYWYRQILGQKVEFLVSFYNNEISEKSEIFDDQFSVERPDGSNFTLKIRSTKLEDSAMYFCASTTEGNTEAFFGQGTRLTVV.

This clone was detected only a few times. The J gene is TRBJ2-7, the V gene TRBV11-3; D may correspond to TRBD1 or TRBD2 (7 bases each). With 5 bases removed from V and 7 bases from J, the gap between germline ends came to 12 bases. The CDR3 consists of 12 residues. The germline V gene encodes CDR1 SGHNT and CDR2 YENEEA. CDR3 DNA sequence: TGTGCCAGCAGCCAGGGGGAGGGTGAGCAGTACTTC. Translation: CASSQGEGEQYF. Full variable domain (remainder filled in from reference TRBV11-3 and TRBJ2-7): EAGVVQSPRYKIIEKKQPVAFWCNPISGHNTLYWYLQNLGQGPELLIRYENEEAVDDSQLPKDRFSAERLKGVDSTLKIQPAELGDSAVYLCASSQGEGEQYFGPGTRLTVT.

The chain employs TRBV19 and TRBJ1-5; 8 nucleotides line up with TRBD1. V lost 10 bases and J lost 6; bases outside the gene matches: 8. CDR1 is LNHDA, CDR2 SQIVND, per germline (reference sequence). This CDR3 contains 13 residues. The CDR3 here is CATGQGGSQPQHF. In DNA, the CDR3 is TGTGCCACCGGACAGGGAGGCAGTCAGCCCCAGCATTTT.

The gene calls are TRBV5-5 and TRBJ2-7, with TRBD2 identical over 9 bases. CDR3 length: 15 residues. Germline values: CDR1 SGHKS, CDR2 YYEKEE (reference sequence). J gave up 3 bases and V 0 bases, and 4 bases lay outside the gene matches. The CDR3: CASSLVASGDYEQYF. CDR3 coding DNA: TGTGCCAGCAGCTTGGTGGCTAGCGGGGACTACGAGCAGTACTTC. The whole variable domain, filled in from reference TRBV5-5 and TRBJ2-7, reads DAGVTQSPTHLIKTRGQQVTLRCSPISGHKSVSWYQQVLGQGPQFIFQYYEKEERGRGNFPDRFSARQFPNYSSELNVNALLLGDSALYLCASSLVASGDYEQYFGPGTRLTVT.

This chain joins TRBV7-2 and TRBJ2-1; 8 positions agree with TRBD2. The germline V gene has CDR1 SGHTA and CDR2 FQGNSA. This CDR3 region has 14 residues. V shed 2 bases, J shed 9 bases, and the junction held 6 bases outside the gene matches. The CDR3 sequence: CASSLKRSGGEQFF. CDR3 nucleotide sequence: TGTGCCAGCAGCTTAAAGAGAAGCGGGGGTGAGCAGTTCTTC.

This chain joins TRBV11-3 and TRBJ2-3; D unresolved. The germline CDR1 and CDR2 sequences are SGHNT and YENEEA. This CDR3 contains 12 residues. The V and J ends lost 5 bases and 3 bases respectively, with 6 bases between them. In DNA, the CDR3 is TGTGCCAGCAGCGCTGGAACAGATACGCAGTATTTT. As protein: CASSAGTDTQYF.

The chain has TRBV9 and TRBJ2-5; tentatively, D is TRBD2 (7 bases). V shed 4 bases and J shed 5 bases, with 12 bases lying between them. CDR3 size: 13 residues. Germline V gives CDR1 SGDLS, CDR2 YYNGEE. This chain's CDR3 is CASSPRGAETQYF. The CDR3 nucleotides read TGTGCCAGCAGCCCCCGGGGGGCGGAGACCCAGTACTTC.

This clone was counted once. The chain carries TRBV9 and TRBJ1-1; 7 bases fit TRBD1. The CDR3 consists of 14 residues. Germline V gene sequence: CDR1 SGDLS, CDR2 YYNGEE. The V segment lost 0 bases and the J segment 5 bases; nucleotides outside the gene matches: 4. CDR3 region: CASSVEGRGTEAFF. The DNA for the CDR3 is TGTGCCAGCAGCGTAGAGGGCAGGGGGACTGAAGCTTTCTTT. Supplemented by reference TRBV9 and TRBJ1-1, the full variable domain reads DSGVTQTPKHLITATGQRVTLRCSPRSGDLSVYWYQQSLDQGLQFLIQYYNGEERAKGNILERFSAQQFPDLHSELNLSSLELGDSALYFCASSVEGRGTEAFFGQGTRLTVV.

The sample holds a few counts of this clone. The chain has TRBV20-1 and TRBJ1-5; no reliable D call. The CDR3 has 11 residues. Germline loops: CDR1 DFQATT, CDR2 SNEGSKA (reference sequence). Trimming took off 0 bases at V and 12 bases at J, with 9 bases between the two ends. The CDR3 here is CSARDLQIQHF. The CDR3 DNA sequence: TGCAGTGCTAGAGATCTACAGATCCAGCATTTT.

The gene calls are TRBV6-1 and TRBJ2-1; tentative D call: TRBD2 (5 bases). V gave up 3 bases and J gave up 8 bases, with 17 bases separating them. Germline V CDR1 and CDR2: MNHNS, SASEGT. The CDR3 consists of 15 residues. The CDR3 spells CASSERDSESDEQFF. CDR3 DNA sequence: TGTGCCAGCAGTGAGAGGGATTCCGAGTCGGATGAGCAGTTCTTC.